This T cell receptor (beta chain) was retrieved from a study of OX40 agonist ivuxolimab in advanced cancers. General notes on the study: Ivuxolimab was an agonistic, fully human IgG2 monoclonal antibody directed against OX40 (CD134), a costimulatory receptor. The point of sequencing TCRbeta in the periphery was to test whether ivuxolimab changed TCR sequence diversity and drove clonal T-cell expansion. The monotherapy dose-escalation portion (N of about 57 patients) of the phase I ivuxolimab trial is reported in the paper. Intravenous ivuxolimab was administered to patients every 2 weeks at six dose levels: 0.01, 0.1, 0.3, 1.5, 3 and 10 mg/kg. Patients were allowed to have had prior anti-PD-1, anti-PD-L1 or anti-CTLA-4 therapy, and 30% to 40% of the dose-escalation patients had previously received checkpoint inhibitors. Among the approximately 54 dose-escalation patients, about 19 had hepatocellular carcinoma, approximately 15 melanoma, 9 renal cell carcinoma and 9 head and neck cancer. Three dose-escalation patients achieved partial responses, one with hepatocellular carcinoma and two with cutaneous melanoma. A male proportion of 70% to 90% and a mean age of about 60 years, ranging from roughly 23 to 79, were recorded for the dose-escalation cohort.

Comments on this clone: Its antigen specificity is not known. Per-nucleotide qualities are absent, and no much larger clonotype sits a single base away.

Patients with autoimmune disease history or receiving systemic immunosuppression were excluded from the trial. In every dose cohort, peripheral blood was drawn for TCR sequencing at baseline, cycle 4 day 1, and cycle 7 day 1. Samples came from an open-label, multicenter, first-in-human phase I dose-escalation trial of ivuxolimab. Adults with locally advanced or metastatic melanoma, renal cell carcinoma, hepatocellular carcinoma or head and neck squamous cell carcinoma were enrolled in the trial. Before TCR sequencing, CD4+ T cells and CD8+ T cells from peripheral blood were sorted into separate populations. Genomic DNA was isolated from the sorted cells so that the TCRbeta CDR3 region could be sequenced. The immunoSEQ Assay was used to sequence the TCRbeta CDR3 regions. The table was pulled from immuneACCESS by TCRdb, which kept in-frame rearrangements only. Such tables lose some clones; where checked, under half of the loss comes from unresolved V genes, and the rest has no known cause. The sample data list fewer than 100,000 clones, and about 83% of these were observed just once. Roughly 0.5% of the sample rests with the top ten.

The germline V gene specifies SGHTA as CDR1 and FQGNSA as CDR2. After removal of 5 bases from V and 5 bases from J, the junction retains 10 bases not matched to a gene. Including cysteine and phenylalanine, the CDR3 has 15 amino acids. Only CDR3 DNA is held: 45 bases, read in frame from base 1. The paper's findings and limits, for the study overall: On average, CD8+ T cells showed more expanded clones than CD4+ T cells after ivuxolimab. Partial responders in the 0.1-3.0 mg/kg groups had among the lowest normalized peripheral clonal expansion, especially among CD8+ T cells. Which antigens the clonally expanded peripheral T cells were specific for was not determined. Low levels of normalized T-cell clonal expansion were also shown by some nonresponding patients. At doses of 0.1 to 3.0 mg/kg, clonal expansion of both CD4+ and CD8+ T cells in blood was seen between baseline and week 6.

The sequences come from CD4+ or CD8+ T cells sorted from blood, collected in a trial of the OX40 agonist ivuxolimab. This chain is built from TRBV7-2 and TRBJ2-3; TRBD1 matches 7 bases in the middle. This receptor was obtained from an adult with an advanced solid tumor such as melanoma, head and neck, liver or kidney cancer. The DNA sequence reads TGTGCCAGCAGCCCGAGAGGGGGCGTTGGAGATACGCAGTATTTT. Its amino acids are CASSPRGGVGDTQYF.